This TCR beta chain comes out of a study of T cells in Graves' hyperthyroidism and ophthalmopathy. Cells are PBMCs isolated from approximately 9.2 ml of fresh blood. This CDR3 is 14 amino acids long. Between the trimmed V and J ends, which lost 4 bases and 8 bases, there was a span of 15 bases. Germline-derived CDR1 and CDR2 are SGHTA and FQGNSA. Findings and limits, study-wide: The model predicted ophthalmopathy a median around 6.5 months before onset.

Regarding this clonotype: As yet, its antigen is unknown.

TCR beta CDR3 regions were amplified from RNA. The TCR CDR3 first-round RT-PCR relied on the HTBI primer set. TCRdb independently ran MiXCR on the multiplex PCR reads; one entry per CDR3 protein. Here the sample spans approximately 740,000 distinct CDR3 sequences, 13% to 15% being singletons. The chain joins TRBV7-2 to TRBJ2-1; a weak D match, TRBD1 (5 bases). The TCR was taken from a woman aged 18-30 years with Graves' hyperthyroidism. Specimen: blood. The CDR3 sequence is CASSSSQTAYEQFF. Here the CDR3 DNA reads TGTGCCAGCAGCTCCTCCCAGACAGCTTATGAGCAGTTCTTC.